This T cell receptor beta chain was recovered during a study of immune evolution from preneoplasia to lung adenocarcinoma. Study as a whole: HLA loss of heterozygosity: approximately 7.5% AIS, about 15% MIA, approximately 31% ADC, none AAH.

Germline V CDR1 and CDR2: MNHEY, SMNVEV (reference sequence). The length of the CDR3 is 14 residues. The assay was immunoSEQ multiplex PCR, and TCRdb's table has in-frame clones only and misses some. The data show more than 7,500 clones, 75% to 90% seen once. This clonotype was obtained from a person aged 65-85 years with lung adenocarcinoma. Sequenced sample: FFPE lung adenocarcinoma in situ tissue. V usage is TRBV27 and J usage is TRBJ2-5, with 12 bases identical to TRBD2. The J call could be wrong; TRBJ2-7 is a better fit for the DNA end. This CDR3 reads CASSVLAGGAEQYF. Here the CDR3 DNA reads TGTGCCAGCAGTGTACTAGCGGGAGGTGCCGAGCAGTACTTC.